This entry is about one TCR beta chain. The data originate from a study of blood T cells in healthy people across ages. Per the germline V gene, CDR1 is DFQATT and CDR2 is SNEGSKA (reference sequence). CDR3 length: 15 amino acids. V was pared by 4 bases and J by 4 bases, with 19 bases between. Sample-barcoded 5' priming and a J-beta primer mix drove a second PCR of about 7 to 11 cycles. TCRdb ran MiXCR on the 5' RACE reads and lists one entry per CDR3 protein. The sample contains roughly 730,000 distinct CDR3 sequences, 45% to 70% of which appear only once. The sequence derives from a man between 40 and 49 years old in good health. The chain employs TRBV20-1 and TRBJ2-5, with D perhaps matching TRBD1 or TRBD2 (5 bases each). Sequencing was performed on blood. The CDR3 nucleotides read TGCAGTGCTATCCCTGACAGCCTGGGGGTAGAGACCCAGTACTTC. Encoded protein: CSAIPDSLGVETQYF.